This paragraph reports one TCR beta chain. Its antigen is unknown. Treatment meaning: oral pan-JAK inhibitor, 5-10 mg twice daily. Alopecia areata patients provided lesional scalp punch biopsies and peripheral blood, both collected for the study. The sample belongs to a study of CD8+ T cells in alopecia areata. Study at large: Treated patients received oral tofacitinib, 5 to 10 mg twice daily.

Reverse transcribed after extraction, RNA yielded cDNA as the sequencing template. Repertoires were generated with immunoSEQ multiplex PCR, while TCRdb's copy carries only in-frame clones and drops some. The data hold roughly 220,000 clones, with around two fifths observed a single time. Study outcomes and limitations: Many expanded lesional clones persisted during tofacitinib (in both scalp and blood).

V dropped 0 bases and J dropped 1 base, with 14 bases sitting between them. This CDR3 spans 17 amino acids. From germline, CDR1 is SGHRS and CDR2 YFSETQ. The sequencing used CD4+ T cells sorted from blood, collected around week 30, from a patient treated with tofacitinib. The chain uses TRBV5-1 and TRBJ2-1; no definite D call. The source of this sequence is a human donor with alopecia areata. Here the CDR3 DNA reads TGCGCCAGCAGCTTGGCTTCTACCGCAGAATCCTACAATGAGCAGTTCTTC. Amino acids: CASSLASTAESYNEQFF.